These 20 T cell receptor beta chains came from one sample sequenced in a study of cytomegalovirus exposure and HLA in healthy donors. Data came from immunoSEQ multiplex PCR; TCRdb stores just in-frame clones and leaves some out. In the table there are approximately 270,000 clones, roughly 87% of which are singletons. Specimen: PBMCs. The receptors shown here come from a man between 18 and 35 years old in good health and CMV-seropositive.

The chain uses TRBV2 and TRBJ1-1; D possibly corresponds to TRBD1 (5 bases). Deletions cut 7 bases from V and 3 bases from J, with 18 bases between. This CDR3 contains 15 residues. Germline CDR1 reads SNHLY; CDR2 reads FYNNEI. DNA of the CDR3: TGTGCCAGCACTCCGAGTATGGGGGGGGACACTGAAGCTTTCTTT. It yields the protein CASTPSMGGDTEAFF.

CDR3 sequence (DNA): TGTGCCAGCAGCCAAGAACCCCGAAGCGAACGGGGCGAGCAGTACTTC. It specifies CASSQEPRSERGEQYF. The rearrangement uses TRBV4-2 and TRBJ2-7; perhaps TRBD2 as D (5 bases). Germline CDR1 reads LGHNA; CDR2 reads YNFKEQ. CDR3 size: 16 residues. V was shortened by 0 bases and J by 6 bases, with 18 bases between the two germline ends.

This clone was detected once. This rearrangement joins TRBV6-6 to TRBJ1-1; TRBD1 matches at 11 bases. CDR1 is MNHNY and CDR2 is SVGAGI in the germline V gene (reference sequence). With V trimmed by 5 bases and J by 4 bases, 6 bases remained unmatched. The CDR3 spans 15 residues. CDR3 coding DNA: TGTGCCAGCAGTAAATGGGACAGGGGGTCCACTGAAGCTTTCTTT. It encodes CASSKWDRGSTEAFF.

The chain uses TRBV7-9 and TRBJ2-3; 14 bases map to TRBD2. Germline assignment: CDR1 SEHNR and CDR2 FQNEAQ (reference sequence). The CDR3 contains 17 residues. The junction had 10 bases not matched to a gene; V was cut back by 4 bases and J by 7 bases. The CDR3 reads CASSSTHGTSGSYTQYF. As DNA, the CDR3 is TGTGCCAGCAGCTCAACCCATGGGACTAGCGGGAGTTATACGCAGTATTTT.

The chain combines TRBV6-5 with TRBJ1-2, with D hard to call. Germline V gives CDR1 MNHEY, CDR2 SVGAGI. The CDR3 covers 13 residues. Trimming shortened V by 7 bases and J by 4 bases, and 13 bases separated the two germline ends. CDR3 sequence (DNA): TGTGCCAGCACGTCGCTAGGAGTCTATGGCTACACCTTC. The encoded protein is CASTSLGVYGYTF.

This chain uses TRBV19 with TRBJ1-2; 9 bases align to TRBD1. Germline CDR1 reads LNHDA; CDR2 reads SQIVND (reference sequence). J gave up 6 bases and V 4 bases, and 3 bases lay outside the gene matches. The CDR3 totals 13 residues. This chain's CDR3 is CASSNRDRDGYTF. The CDR3, as DNA: TGTGCCAGTAGTAACCGGGACAGGGATGGCTACACCTTC.

The chain carries TRBV28 and TRBJ1-2; tentative D call: TRBD1 (6 bases). CDR3 length: 15 amino acids. Germline CDR1 and CDR2: MDHEN and SYDVKM. V was clipped by 5 bases and J by 0 bases, with 13 bases between them. CDR3 sequence reads: CASSPGWTANYGYTF. Here the CDR3 DNA reads TGTGCCAGCAGTCCAGGGTGGACAGCTAACTATGGCTACACCTTC.

This clone was counted between two and nine times. This chain joins TRBV12-5 and TRBJ2-7; D may be TRBD2 (5 bases). V was pared by 2 bases and J by 4 bases, with 15 bases between. The CDR3 sequence is 15 residues long. Germline assignment: CDR1 LGHNT and CDR2 FRNRAP. The CDR3 spells CASGLIAGAAYEQYF. The CDR3 region has the DNA TGTGCTAGTGGTTTGATTGCGGGCGCCGCATACGAGCAGTACTTC. The full variable domain, completed using reference TRBV12-5 and TRBJ2-7, is DARVTQTPRHKVTEMGQEVTMRCQPILGHNTVFWYRQTMMQGLELLAYFRNRAPLDDSGMPKDRFSAEMPDATLATLKIQPSEPRDSAVYFCASGLIAGAAYEQYFGPGTRLTVT.

The chain couples TRBV19 to TRBJ2-3; 10 bases align to TRBD2. CDR1 is LNHDA, CDR2 SQIVND, per germline (reference sequence). Germline trimming cut 5 bases from V and 1 base from J; bases unmatched to any gene: 9. The CDR3 is made up of 17 amino acids. The CDR3 DNA reads as TGTGCCAGTAGTTTCGACCTTCTAGCGGGAGGCACAGATACGCAGTATTTT. Translation: CASSFDLLAGGTDTQYF.

The J gene is TRBJ2-3, the V gene TRBV9, with 7 bases that match TRBD2. V lost 0 bases, J lost 3 bases, and 4 bases stayed unmatched. Germline assignment: CDR1 SGDLS and CDR2 YYNGEE. The CDR3 is 15 residues long. CDR3 in DNA: TGTGCCAGCAGCGTAGGTTCACTAGCGACAGATACGCAGTATTTT. It encodes CASSVGSLATDTQYF.

V is TRBV28 and J is TRBJ1-2, with D possibly TRBD1 on 6 matching bases. The CDR3 runs to 12 residues. In germline, CDR1 is MDHEN, CDR2 SYDVKM. V dropped 3 bases and J dropped 8 bases, with 10 bases sitting between them. CDR3 coding DNA: TGTGCCAGCAGTTTGTGGACAGAAGGCTACACCTTC. This sequence encodes CASSLWTEGYTF.

The V call is TRBV9, the J call TRBJ1-2; D is possibly TRBD1 (5 bases). Per the germline V gene, CDR1 is SGDLS and CDR2 is YYNGEE. The CDR3 runs to 12 residues. V was pared by 7 bases and J by 4 bases, with 11 bases between. The CDR3 coding sequence is TGTGCCAGCGGCAGGGTAGGCTATGGCTACACCTTC. This sequence encodes CASGRVGYGYTF.

The DNA for the CDR3 is TGCGCCAGCAGCCAATTTGGTTTAGGGAACACTGAAGCTTTCTTT. Residues: CASSQFGLGNTEAFF. The chain combines TRBV4-1 with TRBJ1-1; D is unclear. This CDR3 spans 15 amino acids. Germline assignment: CDR1 MGHRA and CDR2 YSYEKL. The germline V and J ends were trimmed by 2 bases and 1 base, with 11 bases remaining between them.

This clone has a handful of counts. The gene calls are TRBV11-2 and TRBJ1-5, with D possibly being TRBD1 (5 bases). CDR1 and CDR2 from the germline V gene are SGHAT and FQNNGV. Trimming shortened V by 5 bases and J by 7 bases, and 18 bases separated the two germline ends. The CDR3 runs 15 residues. CDR3 bases: TGTGCCAGCAGCCTAGGGGCCCTTCCGGAACAGCCCCAGCATTTT. Amino acids: CASSLGALPEQPQHF.

The chain employs TRBV15 and TRBJ1-5, with D uncertain. The CDR3 contains 14 residues. Looked up from germline, CDR1 is LNHNV and CDR2 is YYDKDF (reference sequence). V lost 4 bases, J lost 3 bases, and 10 bases lay in between. The CDR3 protein is CATSTVATNQPQHF. CDR3 coding DNA: TGTGCCACCAGCACAGTTGCAACCAATCAGCCCCAGCATTTT.

The genes are TRBV7-6 and TRBJ1-2; the match to TRBD1 covers 7 bases. V was pared by 4 bases and J by 0 bases, with 5 bases of the junction left unmatched. The CDR3 consists of 15 residues. Germline CDR1 is SGHVS and CDR2 is FNYEAQ. The CDR3, as DNA: TGTGCCAGCAGCTCCGACAGGGATTCTAACTATGGCTACACCTTC. It encodes CASSSDRDSNYGYTF. The whole variable domain, filled in from reference TRBV7-6 and TRBJ1-2, reads GAGVSQSPRYKVTKRGQDVALRCDPISGHVSLYWYRQALGQGPEFLTYFNYEAQQDKSGLPNDRFSAERPEGSISTLTIQRTEQRDSAMYRCASSSDRDSNYGYTFGSGTRLTVV.

This sequence joins TRBV7-8 and TRBJ2-1; 7 bases are a match to TRBD2. Germline lookup yields CDR1 SGHVS and CDR2 FQNEAQ. CDR3 size: 16 residues. V lost 2 bases to trimming and J lost 0 bases; unmatched junction nucleotides: 4. The CDR3 loop is CASSLTGTNSYNEQFF. The CDR3 nucleotides are TGTGCCAGCAGCTTAACCGGGACTAACTCCTACAATGAGCAGTTCTTC.

The CDR3 DNA reads as TGTGCCAGCAGTGAAGCTGGCGGGACAGCCACTGGCTACACCTTC. This translates into CASSEAGGTATGYTF. V usage is TRBV2 and J usage is TRBJ1-2, with 7 bases lining up with TRBD1. This CDR3 is 15 amino acids long. Germline V CDR1 and CDR2: SNHLY, FYNNEI. The V and J ends lost 0 bases and 7 bases, in that order; junction bases with no gene match: 8.

This clone occurred once. This rearrangement joins TRBV11-2 to TRBJ1-3; D perhaps matches TRBD1 (5 bases). V was cut by 5 bases and J by 1 base, with 6 bases left in between. In germline, CDR1 is SGHAT, CDR2 FQNNGV. This CDR3 has 13 residues. The CDR3 region has the DNA TGTGCCAGCAGCCCAGGGTCTGGAAACACCATATATTTT. It yields the protein CASSPGSGNTIYF.

The chain employs TRBV6-1 and TRBJ1-2; D gene unclear. The germline V gene has CDR1 MNHNS and CDR2 SASEGT. The ends were cut back, 1 base at V and 7 bases at J, with 4 bases in the middle. The CDR3 runs to 11 residues. The CDR3 region is CASSEGSGYTF. The CDR3 coding sequence is TGTGCCAGCAGTGAAGGTAGTGGCTACACCTTC.